A single sample gave rise to the 21 T cell receptor beta chains below, sequenced in a study of technical replicates of blood from several donors. TCRdb keeps only in-frame clones here, not all; method: immunoSEQ multiplex PCR. The sample lists around 98,000 clones, about 94% occurring once. What was sequenced was T cells isolated from PBMCs. The receptors shown here come from a human donor in good health.

The chain couples TRBV18 to TRBJ1-4, with 7 bases fitting TRBD1. Germline values: CDR1 KGHSH, CDR2 LQKENI. The CDR3 length is 16 residues. V shed 6 bases, J shed 0 bases, and the junction held 7 bases outside the gene matches. CDR3 bases: TGTGCCAGCTCCCAAGGACAGGCTGCAACTAATGAAAAACTGTTTTTT. It yields the protein CASSQGQAATNEKLFF.

The rearrangement links TRBV4-2 to TRBJ2-3, with 13 bases fitting TRBD2. V gave up 0 bases and J gave up 2 bases; unmatched junction bases: 11. The CDR3 is made up of 20 amino acids. Germline values: CDR1 LGHNA, CDR2 YNFKEQ. The CDR3 reads CASSQDVRLAGGGTTDTQYF. The CDR3 DNA reads as TGTGCCAGCAGCCAAGATGTTAGACTAGCGGGAGGAGGGACCACAGATACGCAGTATTTT.

V usage is TRBV5-1 and J usage is TRBJ1-1, with a weak D call TRBD1 (6 bases). The CDR3 covers 16 residues. Germline V gene lookup returns CDR1 SGHRS and CDR2 YFSETQ. V shed 4 bases and J shed 2 bases, with 18 bases lying between them. The CDR3 sequence: CASSARGGAGNTEAFF. CDR3 bases: TGCGCCAGCAGCGCCCGGGGGGGGGCTGGAAACACTGAAGCTTTCTTT.

The J gene is TRBJ2-5, the V gene TRBV4-2, with TRBD2 matching over 8 bases. The CDR3 runs to 17 residues. V shed 6 bases and J 5 bases; nucleotides not matched to a gene: 17. In germline, CDR1 is LGHNA, CDR2 YNFKEQ. CDR3 in DNA: TGTGCCAGCAGACCCTTTTCTTCGCGGGAGGTTATGGAGACCCAGTACTTC. It specifies CASRPFSSREVMETQYF.

The rearrangement uses TRBV10-3 and TRBJ2-7; 8 nucleotides match TRBD2. Losses at the gene ends were 3 bases for V and 1 base for J; bases not matched to a gene: 11. The length of the CDR3 is 17 residues. The germline V gene encodes CDR1 ENHRY and CDR2 SYGVKD. CDR3 coding DNA: TGTGCCATCAGTGACTACGGGACTAGGAGCGTTTCCTACGAGCAGTACTTC. Translation: CAISDYGTRSVSYEQYF.

The chain links TRBV14 to TRBJ2-7; D perhaps matches TRBD1 (5 bases). The V gene lost 2 bases and the J gene lost 5 bases, with 16 bases spanning the gap. The CDR3 totals 15 residues. Germline V gene data show CDR1 as SGHDN and CDR2 as FVKESK. The CDR3 reads CASSQRGSVVHEQYF. DNA for the CDR3: TGTGCCAGCAGCCAAAGGGGCAGTGTTGTCCACGAGCAGTACTTC.

This sequence joins TRBV5-4 and TRBJ2-5; D is perhaps TRBD1 (5 bases). The ends were cut back, 0 bases at V and 1 base at J, with 7 bases in the middle. Germline lookup yields CDR1 SGHNT and CDR2 YYREEE (reference sequence). The CDR3 is made up of 14 amino acids. CDR3 loop: CASSLADSQETQYF. Written as DNA, the CDR3 is TGTGCCAGCAGCTTGGCCGACAGCCAAGAGACCCAGTACTTC.

The chain recombines TRBV5-8 with TRBJ2-7, with 7 bases that match TRBD1. The trim removed 0 bases at V and 0 bases at J, leaving 3 bases unmatched. The CDR3 spans 15 residues. From germline, CDR1 is SGHTS and CDR2 YDEGEE. CDR3 sequence (DNA): TGTGCCAGCAGCTTGGCCGGGACAGACTCCTACGAGCAGTACTTC. Protein product: CASSLAGTDSYEQYF.

The gene calls are TRBV18 and TRBJ2-7, with D perhaps TRBD1 (6 bases). The germline V gene has CDR1 KGHSH and CDR2 LQKENI. This CDR3 has 15 amino acids. Trimming cost V 8 bases and J 3 bases, with 20 bases left between them. This chain's CDR3 is CASATRTAGNYEQYF. In DNA form, the CDR3 reads TGTGCCAGCGCGACCCGGACAGCCGGGAACTACGAGCAGTACTTC.

The chain carries TRBV18 and TRBJ2-5; D may be TRBD1 (6 bases). The CDR3 sequence is 14 residues long. The germline V gene has CDR1 KGHSH and CDR2 LQKENI. The V and J ends lost 5 bases and 0 bases respectively, with 10 bases between them. The CDR3 coding sequence is TGTGCCAGCTCATCCGGGACACACCAAGAGACCCAGTACTTC. Its translation is CASSSGTHQETQYF.

This chain connects TRBV29-1 to TRBJ2-7; no clear D. The CDR3 consists of 13 residues. Trimming took off 4 bases at V and 1 base at J, with 11 bases between the two ends. Germline values: CDR1 SQVTM, CDR2 ANQGSEA. CDR3 in amino acids: CSVVLSGSYEQYF. The CDR3 coding sequence is TGCAGCGTTGTACTCTCGGGTTCCTACGAGCAGTACTTC.

The chain links TRBV4-1 to TRBJ2-7, with D tentatively TRBD2 (7 bases). The CDR3 extends over 16 amino acids. V was shortened by 1 base and J by 9 bases, with 22 bases between the two germline ends. The germline CDR1 and CDR2 sequences are MGHRA and YSYEKL. The CDR3 is CASSQGGGRGTVGQYF. The CDR3 bases are TGCGCCAGCAGCCAAGGGGGGGGCAGGGGCACCGTCGGGCAGTACTTC.

The chain is built from TRBV7-2 and TRBJ1-5, with TRBD1 matching 9 bases. CDR1 and CDR2 from the germline V gene are SGHTA and FQGNSA. This CDR3 is 18 amino acids long. The V and J ends lost 3 bases and 2 bases, in that order; junction bases with no gene match: 11. CDR3 nucleotides: TGTGCCAGCAGCTTGAGGGGACAGGGTTCTTTGCGCAATCAGCCCCAGCATTTT. Protein product: CASSLRGQGSLRNQPQHF.

The V gene is TRBV7-9, the J gene TRBJ2-1; unclear D gene. The V gene lost 5 bases and the J gene lost 1 base, with 6 bases spanning the gap. The germline V gene has CDR1 SEHNR and CDR2 FQNEAQ (reference sequence). This CDR3 contains 13 residues. CDR3 protein: CASSPGSYNEQFF. The CDR3 DNA reads TGTGCCAGCAGCCCCGGGTCCTACAATGAGCAGTTCTTC.

The chain links TRBV28 to TRBJ1-2; possible D gene TRBD1, 6 bases. With 3 bases removed from V and 4 bases from J, the gap between germline ends came to 15 bases. The CDR3 runs 15 residues. Germline lookup yields CDR1 MDHEN and CDR2 SYDVKM. CDR3 DNA: TGTGCCAGCAGTTTTCGGGGGGGCGTTCCCTATGGCTACACCTTC. This translates into CASSFRGGVPYGYTF.

This clone was recorded once. The chain carries TRBV27 and TRBJ1-4; TRBD1 matches at 8 bases. Trimming at V came to 4 bases and at J to 4 bases, leaving 8 bases not matched to a gene. Germline lookup yields CDR1 MNHEY and CDR2 SMNVEV (reference sequence). The CDR3 contains 16 residues. CDR3 protein: CASSSRRTGYNEKLFF. CDR3 DNA sequence: TGTGCCAGCAGTTCACGTCGGACAGGGTATAATGAAAAACTGTTTTTT.

The gene calls are TRBV5-4 and TRBJ2-7; 8 bases line up with TRBD1. This CDR3 spans 15 amino acids. The V gene's germline CDR1 is SGHNT and CDR2 YYREEE (reference sequence). Trimming cost V 3 bases and J 6 bases; bases outside gene matches: 11. The CDR3 sequence is CASSSIRTGYAEQYF. For the CDR3, the DNA is TGTGCCAGCAGCTCCATCAGGACAGGGTACGCCGAGCAGTACTTC. Full variable domain (remainder filled in from reference TRBV5-4 and TRBJ2-7): ETGVTQSPTHLIKTRGQQVTLRCSSQSGHNTVSWYQQALGQGPQFIFQYYREEENGRGNFPPRFSGLQFPNYSSELNVNALELDDSALYLCASSSIRTGYAEQYFGPGTRLTVT.

The table lists this clone with a count of one. This chain uses TRBV7-9 with TRBJ2-1, with D possibly TRBD1 on 6 matching bases. Trimming pared 3 bases from V and 0 bases from J, leaving 12 bases between. The CDR3 has 16 amino acids. Germline lookup yields CDR1 SEHNR and CDR2 FQNEAQ (reference sequence). DNA of the CDR3: TGTGCCAGCAGCTTCAGGGGCTCGAGCTCCTACAATGAGCAGTTCTTC. This translates into CASSFRGSSSYNEQFF.

The genes are TRBV9 and TRBJ1-4; D gene uncertain. The CDR3 totals 15 residues. Per the germline V gene, CDR1 is SGDLS and CDR2 is YYNGEE. V was cut by 3 bases and J by 8 bases, with 17 bases left in between. This CDR3 reads CASSALQSFGEKLFF. The CDR3 DNA reads TGTGCCAGCAGCGCCCTACAGTCCTTTGGGGAAAAACTGTTTTTT.

CDR3 nucleotide sequence: TGCGCCAGCAGTGAGTCGAGGGGGCAGCAGCCCCAGCATTTT. Translation gives CASSESRGQQPQHF. The chain couples TRBV10-2 to TRBJ1-5; TRBD1 matches at 7 bases. The CDR3 runs to 14 residues. From germline, CDR1 is WSHSY and CDR2 SAAADI. J lost 7 bases, V lost 0 bases, and 3 bases had no gene match.

The chain recombines TRBV6-5 with TRBJ1-2; 10 positions match TRBD1. Per germline, CDR1 MNHEY and CDR2 SVGAGI. The V gene end was trimmed by 5 bases and the J gene end by 7 bases; junction bases not matched to a gene: 7. The CDR3 spans 14 residues. CDR3 residues: CASSTGTGAVGYTF. The CDR3 nucleotides are TGTGCCAGCAGTACGGGGACAGGGGCTGTTGGCTACACCTTC.